One sample yielded the 9 T cell receptor beta chains listed below, sequenced in a study of shared T cell receptors in the human thymus. TCRdb's copy holds only in-frame clones and misses some; the assay was immunoSEQ multiplex PCR. The repertoire holds hundreds of thousands of clones, with more than 70% as singletons. These data also formed part of another study, on human thymus T cells.

The specimen sequenced was thymocytes. The receptors shown here come from a boy less than two years old with a congenital heart defect.

This chain uses TRBV27 with TRBJ1-2; TRBD1 matches 7 bases. The CDR3 runs 12 residues. Germline trimming cut 2 bases from V and 8 bases from J; bases unmatched to any gene: 2. Germline CDR1 and CDR2: MNHEY and SMNVEV (reference sequence). The CDR3 protein is CASSLRGHGYTF. DNA for the CDR3: TGTGCCAGCAGTTTAAGGGGGCACGGCTACACCTTC.

This sequence joins TRBV6-1 and TRBJ2-1; tentative D call: TRBD2 (6 bases). The germline gives CDR1 MNHNS, CDR2 SASEGT. V lost 4 bases, J lost 8 bases, and 21 bases lay in between. This CDR3 is built from 16 residues. The CDR3 region has the DNA TGTGCCAGCAGTGGCCCGGGAGTCCGGAGGGCGGATGAGCAGTTCTTC. It encodes CASSGPGVRRADEQFF.

The gene calls are TRBV10-3 and TRBJ2-5; 12 nucleotides agree with TRBD2. Germline assignment: CDR1 ENHRY and CDR2 SYGVKD. With 5 bases clipped from V and 2 bases from J, the junction kept 6 bases outside the gene matches. This CDR3 is built from 16 residues. The CDR3: CAISTPLAGGQETQYF. Here the CDR3 DNA reads TGTGCCATCAGTACACCACTAGCGGGAGGACAAGAGACCCAGTACTTC.

About this clone itself: This sample includes further DNA sequences coding for the same CDR3. V is TRBV9 and J is TRBJ1-1, with D maybe TRBD1 (5 bases). This CDR3 spans 13 amino acids. V was trimmed by 2 bases and J by 3 bases, leaving 8 bases between them. Germline assignment: CDR1 SGDLS and CDR2 YYNGEE. The CDR3 sequence is CASSVGGDTEAFF. CDR3 sequence (DNA): TGTGCCAGCAGCGTGGGGGGTGACACTGAAGCTTTCTTT.

J is TRBJ1-2 and V is TRBV28, with D possibly TRBD1 on 5 matching bases. V lost 5 bases and J 6 bases, leaving 19 bases between the germline ends. The CDR3 covers 15 residues. Germline assignment: CDR1 MDHEN and CDR2 SYDVKM. Here the CDR3 DNA reads TGTGCCAGCAGTCTCCCCGTGACGGGGGGGGATGGCTACACCTTC. Protein: CASSLPVTGGDGYTF.

The rearrangement links TRBV5-6 to TRBJ1-1, with D possibly matching TRBD1 (5 bases). This CDR3 is built from 17 residues. Deletions cut 4 bases from V and 0 bases from J, with 19 bases between. The germline V gene has CDR1 SGHDT and CDR2 YYEEEE. The CDR3 protein is CASSDRIDSLMNTEAFF. The CDR3 DNA reads TGTGCCAGCAGCGACCGAATAGACAGTCTGATGAACACTGAAGCTTTCTTT.

The J gene is TRBJ2-7, the V gene TRBV27; D is ambiguous. CDR1 is MNHEY, CDR2 SMNVEV, per germline (reference sequence). This CDR3 contains 16 residues. V was pared by 5 bases and J by 0 bases, with 17 bases between. CDR3 region: CASSPSLVPSSYEQYF. CDR3 in DNA: TGTGCCAGCAGTCCCTCCCTTGTGCCGAGCTCCTACGAGCAGTACTTC.

The chain links TRBV5-6 to TRBJ1-6; weak D call: TRBD1 (5 bases). Germline CDR1 reads SGHDT; CDR2 reads YYEEEE. The CDR3 extends over 19 amino acids. Trimming shortened V by 4 bases and J by 9 bases, and 29 bases separated the two germline ends. This CDR3 is CASSPRNPDQGNYFSPLHF. The CDR3 DNA is TGTGCCAGCAGCCCAAGAAACCCGGATCAGGGTAACTACTTTTCACCCCTCCACTTT. Full variable domain (remainder filled in from reference TRBV5-6 and TRBJ1-6): DAGVTQSPTHLIKTRGQQVTLRCSPKSGHDTVSWYQQALGQGPQFIFQYYEEEERQRGNFPDRFSGHQFPNYSSELNVNALLLGDSALYLCASSPRNPDQGNYFSPLHFGNGTRLTVT.

The chain recombines TRBV6-1 with TRBJ1-1; TRBD1 matches 7 bases. The CDR3 has 13 residues. The J segment lost 6 bases and the V segment lost 6 bases, leaving 7 bases of the junction unmatched. The germline V gene encodes CDR1 MNHNS and CDR2 SASEGT. CDR3 sequence reads: CASRSSQGAEAFF. The CDR3 region has the DNA TGTGCCAGCAGATCATCTCAGGGGGCTGAAGCTTTCTTT.